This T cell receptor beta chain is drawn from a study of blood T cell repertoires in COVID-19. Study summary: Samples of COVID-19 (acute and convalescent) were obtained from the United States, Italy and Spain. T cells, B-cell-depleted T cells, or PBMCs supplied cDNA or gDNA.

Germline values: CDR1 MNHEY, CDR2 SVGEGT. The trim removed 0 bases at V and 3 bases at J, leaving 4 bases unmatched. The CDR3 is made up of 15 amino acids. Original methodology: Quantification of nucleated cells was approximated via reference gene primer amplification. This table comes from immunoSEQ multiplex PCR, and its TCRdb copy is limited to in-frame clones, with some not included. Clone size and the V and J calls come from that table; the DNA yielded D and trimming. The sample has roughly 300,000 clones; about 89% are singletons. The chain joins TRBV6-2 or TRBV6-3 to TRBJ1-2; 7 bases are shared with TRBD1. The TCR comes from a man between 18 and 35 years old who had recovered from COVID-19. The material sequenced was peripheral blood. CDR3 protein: CASSYSQGFYYGYTF. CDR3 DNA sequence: TGTGCCAGCAGTTACTCACAGGGGTTCTACTATGGCTACACCTTC.